This T cell receptor beta chain was obtained from a study of cytomegalovirus exposure and HLA in healthy donors. Overall study: Clustering assigned over 70% of the approximately 430 genotyped donors to the Caucasian-associated ancestry cluster. Whole-study findings and limits: The study assumed roughly uniform donor sequencing depth for presence/absence analyses. Researchers reported from a later analysis that most CMV-associated TCR beta chains appeared HLA-restricted. Reports indicated that the classifier achieved high specificity and sensitivity in diagnosing cytomegalovirus status.

V gave up 4 bases and J gave up 3 bases; unmatched junction bases: 5. Germline V gene data show CDR1 as SGHRS and CDR2 as YFSETQ. This CDR3 has 16 residues. With 60 Vbeta and 13 Jbeta primers, the PCR was carried out. TCRdb's copy holds only in-frame clones and misses some; the assay was immunoSEQ multiplex PCR. The sample comprises some 140,000 clones, around 79% of which are singletons, and around 7.2% rests with the top ten. On this clone itself: Its antigen is still unknown.

This TCR was recovered from a man aged 25 to 40 in good health and CMV-seropositive. The sample was PBMCs. The gene calls are TRBV5-1 and TRBJ2-3; 13 nucleotides agree with TRBD2. The CDR3 spells CASSQGLAGMTDTQYF. The DNA for the CDR3 is TGCGCCAGCAGCCAGGGACTAGCGGGGATGACAGATACGCAGTATTTT.